The rows below give T cell receptor beta chains drawn from one sample of a study of blood T cell repertoires in COVID-19. Data came from immunoSEQ multiplex PCR; TCRdb stores just in-frame clones and leaves some out. Of 95,000 to 110,000 clones listed, 80% to 85% are singletons. Source material: peripheral blood. The receptors originated from a human donor in a cohort sampled during active COVID-19. Both conserved end residues are part of each CDR3. D genes are given only for firm matches. Not all rows give a size; the values are once, few, many and, for expanded clones, a class.

d_call j_call v_call clone_size cdr3_aa cdr3_nt
TRBD2 TRBJ2-3 TRBV7-8 NA CASSLAGGGLHTDTQYF TGTGCCAGCAGCTTAGCGGGCGGGGGTCTCCACACAGATACGCAGTATTTT
NA TRBJ2-5 TRBV5-1 once CASSLAGHATRETQYF TGCGCCAGCAGCTTGGCGGGACATGCTACGAGGGAGACCCAGTACTTC
TRBD1 TRBJ2-2 TRBV24-1 NA CATGWGTVNTGELFF TGTGCCACCGGTTGGGGGACAGTAAACACCGGGGAGCTGTTTTTT
TRBD1 TRBJ1-2 TRBV27 NA CASSLQGQGGYGYTF TGTGCCAGCAGTTTACAAGGACAGGGGGGCTATGGCTACACCTTC
TRBD1 TRBJ1-1 TRBV12-5 NA CASRQGLNTEAFF TGTGCTAGTCGACAGGGGCTGAACACTGAAGCTTTCTTT
NA TRBJ2-6 TRBV11-3 NA CASSTEGANVLTF TGTGCCAGCAGCACAGAAGGGGCCAACGTCCTGACTTTC
NA TRBJ2-7 TRBV7-2 NA CASSSRRETDEQYF TGTGCCAGCAGCTCTCGACGGGAAACCGACGAGCAGTACTTC
NA TRBJ1-2 TRBV7-2 NA CASSLTQTNYGYTF TGTGCCAGCAGCCTGACACAAACTAACTATGGCTACACCTTC
TRBD1 TRBJ2-7 TRBV19 NA CASSRQGAPSYEQYF TGTGCCAGTAGTAGACAGGGGGCCCCCTCCTACGAGCAGTACTTC
TRBD2 TRBJ2-7 TRBV27 medium-sized CASSIRLAGEFEQYF TGTGCCAGCAGTATTCGGCTAGCGGGAGAGTTCGAGCAGTACTTC
NA TRBJ2-1 TRBV29-1 NA CSVGLNEQFF TGCAGCGTGGGACTTAATGAGCAGTTCTTC
TRBD2 TRBJ2-3 TRBV19 NA CASNGASGGTDTQYF TGTGCCAGTAACGGGGCTAGCGGGGGCACAGATACGCAGTATTTT
TRBD1 TRBJ1-2 TRBV27 NA CASSLDGTDYGYTF TGTGCCAGCAGTTTAGACGGGACAGACTATGGCTACACCTTC
NA TRBJ2-1 TRBV7-2 NA CASSLPIYNEQFF TGTGCCAGCAGCTTACCAATCTACAATGAGCAGTTCTTC
NA TRBJ1-6 TRBV4-1 NA CASRPTLADYNSPLHF TGCGCCAGCAGACCCACGTTGGCCGATTATAATTCACCCCTCCACTTT
TRBD2 TRBJ2-5 TRBV3-1/TRBV3-2 NA CASTLRAGGAQYF TGTGCCAGCACCCTAAGAGCGGGAGGGGCCCAGTACTTC
TRBD1 TRBJ2-1 TRBV3-1/TRBV3-2 once CASSQDGQGFDEQFF TGTGCCAGCAGCCAAGATGGACAGGGATTCGATGAGCAGTTCTTC
NA TRBJ2-5 TRBV7-2 once CASSLGLQETQYF TGTGCCAGCAGCTTAGGACTTCAAGAGACCCAGTACTTC
NA TRBJ2-1 TRBV6-5 NA CASRQALALYNEQFF TGTGCCAGCAGACAGGCCCTCGCCCTTTACAATGAGCAGTTCTTC
NA TRBJ2-1 TRBV10-3 few CAIRAYNEQFF TGTGCCATCCGGGCCTACAATGAGCAGTTCTTC
NA TRBJ1-1 TRBV7-2 NA CASSRDNGNTEAFF TGTGCCAGCAGCCGGGACAATGGGAACACTGAAGCTTTCTTT
NA TRBJ1-1 TRBV27 once CASSLRGEVMNTEAFF TGTGCCAGCAGTTTGCGAGGAGAAGTAATGAACACTGAAGCTTTCTTT
TRBD2 TRBJ2-1 TRBV7-2 once CASSLWSGGGNEQFF TGTGCCAGCAGCTTATGGTCCGGGGGGGGCAATGAGCAGTTCTTC
TRBD1 TRBJ2-7 TRBV30 NA CAWTRQGPSEQYF TGTGCCTGGACCAGACAGGGACCCTCCGAGCAGTACTTC
TRBD2 TRBJ2-1 TRBV5-6 NA CASSLDWRELNNEQFF TGTGCCAGCAGCTTGGACTGGCGGGAGCTGAATAATGAGCAGTTCTTC
NA TRBJ1-2 TRBV20-1 few CSASLAAGGGYTF TGCAGTGCTAGTTTGGCAGCTGGAGGTGGCTACACCTTC
NA TRBJ1-1 TRBV19 NA CASSPQMRTEAFF TGTGCCAGTAGTCCTCAAATGCGCACTGAAGCTTTCTTT
NA TRBJ2-1 TRBV19 NA CASSTISGDPSYNEQFF TGTGCCAGTAGTACGATCTCAGGGGACCCCTCCTACAATGAGCAGTTCTTC
TRBD2 TRBJ2-5 TRBV9 NA CASSVGLAGGQEAQYF TGTGCCAGCAGCGTAGGCCTAGCGGGAGGACAAGAGGCCCAGTACTTC
NA TRBJ1-5 TRBV27 once CASRASGGGQPQHF TGTGCCAGCAGGGCCTCGGGGGGAGGTCAGCCCCAGCATTTT
NA TRBJ2-5 TRBV18 NA CASSPSRGQETQYF TGTGCCAGCTCACCAAGTCGGGGTCAAGAGACCCAGTACTTC
TRBD1 TRBJ2-5 TRBV19 once CASSIGYLRTGQETQYF TGTGCCAGTAGTATAGGTTATTTGAGGACAGGTCAAGAGACCCAGTACTTC
NA TRBJ2-1 TRBV21-1 NA CASSKADRDTLSNEQFF TGTGCCAGCAGCAAAGCGGATCGGGACACCCTCTCCAATGAGCAGTTCTTC
TRBD2 TRBJ2-7 TRBV7-2 NA CASSLGTSGLYEQYF TGTGCCAGCAGCTTAGGGACTAGCGGCCTCTACGAGCAGTACTTC
TRBD1 TRBJ1-1 TRBV12-3/TRBV12-4 NA CASTRTGNTEAFF TGTGCCAGCACCAGGACAGGGAACACTGAAGCTTTCTTT
TRBD2 TRBJ2-5 TRBV5-8 once CASSTNSGSIETQYF TGTGCCAGCAGCACGAATAGCGGGAGTATTGAGACCCAGTACTTC
NA TRBJ1-2 TRBV18 NA CASSPKTGGSGGYTF TGTGCCAGCTCACCAAAGACAGGAGGTAGTGGTGGCTACACCTTC
NA TRBJ1-2 TRBV6-1 NA CASSEALRLGGFYGYTF TGTGCCAGCAGTGAAGCGCTTCGATTGGGGGGGTTTTATGGCTACACCTTC
TRBD2 TRBJ2-3 TRBV6-2/TRBV6-3 NA CASSQTGGTDTQYF TGTGCCAGCAGTCAGACGGGAGGAACAGATACGCAGTATTTT
TRBD2 TRBJ2-1 TRBV27 few CASIPTSVSSYNEQFF TGTGCCAGCATACCGACTAGCGTGAGCTCCTACAATGAGCAGTTCTTC
TRBD1 TRBJ1-1 TRBV7-2 NA CASSLGLQGAGEAFF TGTGCCAGCAGCTTAGGACTCCAGGGGGCGGGTGAAGCTTTCTTT
TRBD2 TRBJ2-2 TRBV19 few CASRGTSGSYTGELFF TGTGCCAGTCGGGGGACTAGCGGGAGTTACACCGGGGAGCTGTTTTTT